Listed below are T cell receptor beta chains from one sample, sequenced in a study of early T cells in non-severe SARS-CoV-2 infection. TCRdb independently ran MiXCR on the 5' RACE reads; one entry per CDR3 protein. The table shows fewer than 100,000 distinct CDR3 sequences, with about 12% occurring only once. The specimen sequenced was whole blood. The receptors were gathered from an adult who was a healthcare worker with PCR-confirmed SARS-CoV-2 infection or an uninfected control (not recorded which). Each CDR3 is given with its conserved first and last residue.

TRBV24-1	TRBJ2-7	CATSDSRTSEYEQYF
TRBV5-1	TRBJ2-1	CASSLKLAGANNEQFF
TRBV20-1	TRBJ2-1	CSAPSGSSYNEQFF
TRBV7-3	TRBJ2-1	CASSSGTSGTYNEQFF
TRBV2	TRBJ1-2	CASSDYYGYTF
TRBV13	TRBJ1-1	CASSPFPGVRTKNTEAFF
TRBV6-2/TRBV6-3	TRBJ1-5	CASSYSRGRRSNQPQHF
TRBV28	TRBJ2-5	CASSRPMRETQYF
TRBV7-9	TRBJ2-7	CASSLGTSGPPYEQYF
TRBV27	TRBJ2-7	CASSLKLGQVREQYF
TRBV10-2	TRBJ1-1	CASSDQAGNTEAFF
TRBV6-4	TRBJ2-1	CASSAGTGGDEQFF
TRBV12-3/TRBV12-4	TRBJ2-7	CASSSLSKAGNYEQYF
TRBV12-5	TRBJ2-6	CASGLGGHLGSGANVLTF
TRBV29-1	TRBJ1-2	CSVSLRAGFYGYTF
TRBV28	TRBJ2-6	CASSSNEAGGYSGANVLTF
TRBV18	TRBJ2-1	CASSKLADNEQFF
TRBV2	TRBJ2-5	CASSRDRQETQYF
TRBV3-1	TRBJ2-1	CASSLRGTDPQSAFF
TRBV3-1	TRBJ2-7	CASSPRGYYEQYF
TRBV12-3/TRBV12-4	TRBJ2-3	CASSRPRQGAPDTQYF
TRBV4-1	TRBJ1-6	CASSQDPGRDNSPLHF
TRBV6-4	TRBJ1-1	CASSPQGGREAFF
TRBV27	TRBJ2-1	CASSWTSGIGNEQFF
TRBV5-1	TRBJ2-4	CASSFEGFGSKNIQYF
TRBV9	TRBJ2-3	CASSQREPYTDTQYF
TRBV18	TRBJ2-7	CASSPPASGGISYEQYF
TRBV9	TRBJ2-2	CASSVGLTNTGELFF
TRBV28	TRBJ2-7	CATRQVAEQYF
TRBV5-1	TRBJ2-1	CASSPQRGEQFF
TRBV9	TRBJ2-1	CASSIRTNNNEQFF
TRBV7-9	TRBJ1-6	CASSFGSPLHF
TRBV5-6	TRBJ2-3	CASSYRRGYTDTQYF
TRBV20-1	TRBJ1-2	CSARGGAVYGYTF
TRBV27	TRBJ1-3	CASSPRGPGNTIYF
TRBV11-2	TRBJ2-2	CASSLEHRALNTGELFF
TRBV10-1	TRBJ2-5	CASSESDLETQYF
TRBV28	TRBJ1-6	CASRLEGDNSPLHF
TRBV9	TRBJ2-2	CACSVTSGMGTGELFF
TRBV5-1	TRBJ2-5	CASSDAGRVEETQYF
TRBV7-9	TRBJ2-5	CASSLVAVETQYF
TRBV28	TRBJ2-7	CASPPSTGPGGEQYF
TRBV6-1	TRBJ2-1	CASTLGVGTYNEQFF
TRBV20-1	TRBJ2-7	CSAPGLAGGTISYEQYF
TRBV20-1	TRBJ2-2	CSARDSGGHTGELFF